Shown below are 9 T cell receptor beta chains from a single sample sequenced in a study of patients and donors after allogeneic stem cell transplantation (dated by TCRdb to about 2020). To prepare the library, RT-PCR was applied. Sequencing was carried out with a NextSeq 550. TCRdb cleaned the public reads at Q25 with fastp, built clones with MiXCR and kept in-frame beta chains. Every distinct CDR3 protein forms one entry, paired with its most common genes and DNA. The sample has roughly 940,000 distinct CDR3 sequences on record, 15% to 20% of them singletons. The ten largest clones capture roughly 6% of the sample. Sample: blood, either unsorted or a sorted T cell fraction (not recorded which). These receptors were obtained from a human donor who was either an allogeneic HSCT recipient or a stem cell or donor lymphocyte infusion donor (not recorded which). It is not recorded whose cells these are; they may come from a transplant donor.

In this sample, this clonotype turned up a few times. The V and J genes are TRBV10-3 and TRBJ2-5; weak D call: TRBD1 (6 bases). CDR3 length: 12 residues. Trimming removed 10 bases from V and 0 bases from J, with 9 bases in between. From germline, CDR1 is ENHRY and CDR2 SYGVKD. DNA for the CDR3: TGTGCCACCCGGACAGACCAAGAGACCCAGTACTTC. Residues: CATRTDQETQYF.

The chain joins TRBV9 to TRBJ1-1; possible D gene TRBD1, 5 bases. Trimming left V 0 bases short and J 1 base short, with 19 bases between. Germline V gene sequence: CDR1 SGDLS, CDR2 YYNGEE. This CDR3 is built from 18 residues. For the CDR3, the DNA is TGTGCCAGCAGCGTAGTTAGGGGCAGGACCTACCAGAACACTGAAGCTTTCTTT. Amino acids: CASSVVRGRTYQNTEAFF.

This rearrangement joins TRBV24-1 to TRBJ1-1, with a weak D call TRBD1 (6 bases). Germline CDR1 KGHDR, CDR2 SFDVKD. The ends were cut back, 6 bases at V and 12 bases at J, with 13 bases in the middle. This CDR3 has 11 residues. For the CDR3, the DNA is TGTGCCACCAGTATCGGGGGGCGAACTTTCTTT. This translates into CATSIGGRTFF.

This clonotype was observed a few times. V usage is TRBV20-1 and J usage is TRBJ2-1; D may be TRBD1 or TRBD2 (6 bases each). The CDR3 contains 15 residues. V lost 5 bases to trimming and J lost 0 bases, with 14 bases between them. CDR1 DFQATT and CDR2 SNEGSKA come from the germline V gene (reference sequence). This chain's CDR3 is CSALRQEGSYNEQFF. CDR3 DNA: TGCAGTGCTTTAAGACAGGAGGGCTCCTACAATGAGCAGTTCTTC.

The sample holds many counts of this clonotype. The rearrangement links TRBV7-2 to TRBJ2-5, with D perhaps matching TRBD2 (6 bases). This CDR3 contains 15 residues. Germline CDR1 and CDR2: SGHTA and FQGNSA. V was trimmed by 2 bases and J by 2 bases, leaving 12 bases between them. The CDR3 here is CASSLFGGLQETQYF. The CDR3 DNA reads TGTGCCAGCAGCTTATTCGGGGGATTACAAGAGACCCAGTACTTC.

The V gene is TRBV4-1, the J gene TRBJ1-3, with D perhaps matching TRBD1 (6 bases). The germline V gene has CDR1 MGHRA and CDR2 YSYEKL. The CDR3 covers 16 residues. Trimming cost V 1 base and J 4 bases, with 14 bases left between them. The CDR3 loop is CASSQVDRSLGNTIYF. The CDR3 DNA sequence: TGCGCCAGCAGCCAAGTAGACAGGTCGTTAGGAAACACCATATATTTT.

The chain recombines TRBV20-1 with TRBJ2-1; TRBD2 aligns across 9 bases. This CDR3 is built from 16 residues. Germline CDR1 reads DFQATT; CDR2 reads SNEGSKA (reference sequence). With 2 bases clipped from V and 8 bases from J, the junction kept 13 bases outside the gene matches. DNA for the CDR3: TGCAGTGCTAGACACCAGGCGCTACTAGCGGGTGATGAGCAGTTCTTC. This encodes CSARHQALLAGDEQFF.

The V and J genes are TRBV10-3 and TRBJ2-3, with 9 bases fitting TRBD2. The V gene's germline CDR1 is ENHRY and CDR2 SYGVKD. The CDR3 covers 17 residues. V lost 5 bases, J lost 0 bases, and 9 bases stayed unmatched. Here the CDR3 reads CAISPRLAESSTDTQYF. The CDR3 nucleotides are TGTGCCATCAGTCCCAGACTAGCGGAGTCTAGCACAGATACGCAGTATTTT.

The chain employs TRBV9 and TRBJ2-4; 8 bases are a match to TRBD1. Trimming cost V 3 bases and J 7 bases; bases outside gene matches: 6. The CDR3 is 14 amino acids. The V gene's germline CDR1 is SGDLS and CDR2 YYNGEE. CDR3 sequence: CASSARGQANIQYF. The CDR3 DNA is TGTGCCAGCAGCGCCAGGGGGCAGGCGAACATTCAGTACTTC.